Below are 5 T cell receptor beta chains sequenced from a single sample in a study of blood T cell repertoires in COVID-19. TCRdb's copy holds only in-frame clones and misses some; the assay was immunoSEQ multiplex PCR. The data hold fewer than 150,000 clones, with 75% to 90% observed a single time. Sequencing was carried out using peripheral blood. The source is a human donor in a cohort sampled during active COVID-19.

The chain couples TRBV18 to TRBJ2-3, with D tentatively TRBD2 (6 bases). Germline assignment: CDR1 KGHSH and CDR2 LQKENI. Trimming stripped 3 bases from V and 8 bases from J, with 12 bases between. There are 13 residues in the CDR3. The CDR3 loop is CASSPWEETTQYF. The CDR3 region has the DNA TGTGCCAGCTCACCCTGGGAGGAGACTACGCAGTATTTT.

This clone was observed once. The rearrangement uses TRBV2 and TRBJ1-5; 7 nucleotides align to TRBD1. V lost 6 bases and J lost 10; bases outside the gene matches: 12. Germline values: CDR1 SNHLY, CDR2 FYNNEI. This CDR3 is 14 amino acids long. The CDR3 bases are TGTGCCAGCAGCGCCGTACAGGGGCTCGGTCCCCAGCATTTT. This gives the protein CASSAVQGLGPQHF.

This chain uses TRBV11-2 with TRBJ2-7; D remains unclear. Germline V gene lookup returns CDR1 SGHAT and CDR2 FQNNGV. Trimming took 5 bases from V and 4 from J, leaving 12 bases between them. The CDR3 consists of 13 residues. In DNA form, the CDR3 reads TGTGCCAGCAGCCCCACCCCCGGGTACGAGCAGTACGTC. Translating it yields CASSPTPGYEQYV.

This rearrangement joins TRBV27 to TRBJ2-3; 7 bases map to TRBD1. Germline values: CDR1 MNHEY, CDR2 SMNVEV (reference sequence). CDR3 length equals 15 residues. J lost 6 bases, V lost 5 bases, and 11 bases had no gene match. The CDR3 DNA sequence: TGTGCCAGCAGTGCCTACAGGGGCCCCCGGGATACGCAGTATTTT. This codes for CASSAYRGPRDTQYF.

This clone showed up just once. The chain combines TRBV5-6 with TRBJ1-4; 9 bases are shared with TRBD1. The CDR3 covers 16 residues. Germline CDR1 reads SGHDT; CDR2 reads YYEEEE. The ends lost 4 bases at V and 3 bases at J; junction bases unmatched: 7. Here the CDR3 DNA reads TGTGCCAGCAGCATGGGACAGGGCCATTCTAATGAAAAACTGTTTTTT. Protein product: CASSMGQGHSNEKLFF.